The 10 T cell receptor beta chains below come from one sample, sequenced in a study of T cell responses to AZD1222 COVID-19 vaccine. Profiling relied on immunoSEQ multiplex PCR, and the TCRdb table lists in-frame clones only, not all of them. In the table there are 100,000 to 150,000 clones, roughly 91% of which are singletons. The sequenced sample was peripheral blood, obtained on day 0 of MenACWY control vaccination. The receptors shown here come from an adult in good health.

The genes are TRBV6-5 and TRBJ2-7; no clear D gene. CDR1 is MNHEY, CDR2 SVGAGI, per germline. V lost 2 bases and J lost 0, with 8 bases in between. CDR3 length: 14 residues. Written as DNA, the CDR3 is TGTGCCAGCAGTTACAGGCCTAGCTCCTACGAGCAGTACTTC. It specifies CASSYRPSSYEQYF.

The chain employs TRBV6-4 and TRBJ1-2, with TRBD1 matching 10 bases. The CDR3 has 16 residues. Germline values: CDR1 MRHNA, CDR2 SNTAGT. J lost 4 bases, V lost 3 bases, and 8 bases had no gene match. The CDR3: CASSDPGTGERYGYTF. In DNA form, the CDR3 reads TGTGCCAGCAGTGATCCCGGGACAGGGGAACGCTATGGCTACACCTTC.

The chain joins TRBV7-2 to TRBJ1-2, with no clear D. The CDR3 is made up of 16 amino acids. Trimming cost V 1 base and J 0 bases, with 12 bases left between them. CDR1 SGHTA and CDR2 FQGNSA come from the germline V gene. The chain's CDR3 is CASSLVRQDPNYGYTF. In DNA, the CDR3 is TGTGCCAGCAGCTTAGTCCGGCAGGACCCTAACTATGGCTACACCTTC.

The gene calls are TRBV7-3 and TRBJ1-2, with 9 bases fitting TRBD1. Unmatched junction bases numbered 9, after V lost 5 bases and J lost 5 bases. The CDR3 loop spans 15 amino acids. Per the germline V gene, CDR1 is SGHTA and CDR2 is FQGTGA. DNA for the CDR3: TGTGCCAGCAGCGAAGGACAGGGGCGCGGTTATGGCTACACCTTC. It translates to CASSEGQGRGYGYTF. Full variable domain (rest looked up from reference TRBV7-3 and TRBJ1-2): GAGVSQTPSNKVTEKGKYVELRCDPISGHTALYWYRQSLGQGPEFLIYFQGTGAADDSGLPNDRFFAVRPEGSVSTLKIQRTERGDSAVYLCASSEGQGRGYGYTFGSGTRLTVV.

This chain joins TRBV28 and TRBJ1-2; D not certain. V was pared by 4 bases and J by 2 bases, with 20 bases between. From germline, CDR1 is MDHEN and CDR2 SYDVKM. This CDR3 is built from 17 residues. The CDR3 bases are TGTGCCAGCAGTTACCGGAGGCCTGATAGAGGCAACTATGGCTACACCTTC. Residues: CASSYRRPDRGNYGYTF.

This rearrangement joins TRBV19 to TRBJ2-5, with TRBD1 identical over 9 bases. Germline trimming cut 6 bases from V and 2 bases from J; bases unmatched to any gene: 7. This CDR3 comprises 15 residues. The germline V gene encodes CDR1 LNHDA and CDR2 SQIVND (reference sequence). The CDR3 reads CASSNTGGYQETQYF. The CDR3, as DNA: TGTGCCAGTAGCAACACAGGGGGCTATCAAGAGACCCAGTACTTC. Looking up the rest from reference TRBV19 and TRBJ2-5 gives the full variable domain: DGGITQSPKYLFRKEGQNVTLSCEQNLNHDAMYWYRQDPGQGLRLIYYSQIVNDFQKGDIAEGYSVSREKKESFPLTVTSAQKNPTAFYLCASSNTGGYQETQYFGPGTRLLVL.

A few counts support this clone. The chain couples TRBV6-1 to TRBJ2-2; D might be TRBD2 (6 bases). Deletions cut 0 bases from V and 5 bases from J, with 13 bases between. Germline V gene sequence: CDR1 MNHNS, CDR2 SASEGT. This CDR3 comprises 16 residues. For the CDR3, the DNA is TGTGCCAGCAGTGAAGCGGTGTCTAGCGAGACCGGGGAGCTGTTTTTT. Residues: CASSEAVSSETGELFF.

This chain's CDR3 is CASSQTGGLEKLFF. CDR3 coding DNA: TGTGCCAGCAGCCAAACAGGGGGCTTGGAAAAACTGTTTTTT. The chain joins TRBV14 to TRBJ1-4; 9 nucleotides align to TRBD1. Losses at the gene ends were 2 bases for V and 8 bases for J; bases not matched to a gene: 3. CDR1 is SGHDN and CDR2 is FVKESK in the germline V gene. The CDR3 length is 14 residues.

The chain employs TRBV11-1 and TRBJ2-7; a weak D match, TRBD2 (6 bases). Germline V gives CDR1 SGHAT, CDR2 FQDESV (reference sequence). Trimming took off 10 bases at V and 0 bases at J, with 13 bases between the two ends. The CDR3 has 13 amino acids. CDR3 residues: CATGGSLSYEQYF. CDR3 bases: TGTGCCACCGGAGGGTCTCTCTCCTACGAGCAGTACTTC.

The rearrangement uses TRBV15 and TRBJ2-2; 10 nucleotides match TRBD1. This CDR3 contains 14 residues. V lost 8 bases to trimming and J lost 5 bases; unmatched junction nucleotides: 5. Germline V CDR1 and CDR2: LNHNV, YYDKDF (reference sequence). The CDR3 loop reads CATGGQGRTGELFF. In nucleotides, the CDR3 is TGTGCCACCGGGGGACAGGGGAGAACCGGGGAGCTGTTTTTT. Supplemented by reference TRBV15 and TRBJ2-2, the full variable domain reads DAMVIQNPRYQVTQFGKPVTLSCSQTLNHNVMYWYQQKSSQAPKLLFHYYDKDFNNEADTPDNFQSRRPNTSFCFLDIRSPGLGDTAMYLCATGGQGRTGELFFGEGSRLTVL.